This T cell receptor beta chain emerged from a study of blood T cells in healthy people across ages. Study background: Researchers report that template switching captured about one barcoded beta molecule per two T cells.

For the second PCR, which ran for roughly 6 to 11 cycles, a sample-barcoded 5' primer and a J-beta primer mix were used. TCRdb redid the calling of the 5' RACE reads with MiXCR, one entry per CDR3 protein. The sample carries about 1.6 million distinct CDR3 sequences, about 31% recorded once. V was cut by 0 bases and J by 7 bases, with 16 bases left in between. The CDR3 has 16 amino acids. In germline, CDR1 is MNHNS, CDR2 SASEGT. Sequencing was performed on blood. The receptor was derived from a woman in her 30s in good health. This chain connects TRBV6-1 to TRBJ2-1, with D unclear. CDR3 DNA sequence: TGTGCCAGCAGTGAAGCTCCGGCCGGACCTCAGAATGAGCAGTTCTTC. It is translated as CASSEAPAGPQNEQFF.